This T cell receptor beta chain was identified in a study of blood T cell repertoires in COVID-19 (dated by TCRdb to the early 2020s). Turning to the overall study: Samples from collaborators originated in the United States, Italy and Spain and spanned both the acute and convalescent phases of COVID-19. HLA class I and class II types, where available, came from metadata supplied by the sample provider rather than from assay-based typing. The repertoires were released in a freely available public database meant as a resource for research on the immune response to SARS-CoV-2. Samples came from the ongoing ImmuneRACE study (first 160 participants) plus 1,254 subjects from 6 global collaborators. The material from the prospective study consisted of cDNA or gDNA derived from T cells, B-cell-depleted T cells, or PBMCs. The dataset comprised deeply sampled blood TCRbeta repertoires from subjects exposed to, actively infected with, or recovered from COVID-19. The sample metadata nearly always contained a de-identified subject ID, COVID-19 status, age in years and sex. What the work shows at the level of the full study, not this receptor alone: The amount of clinical and demographic metadata varied by source and participant and was provided uncurated.

Collaborating institutions collected whole blood in K2EDTA tubes following their own protocols. For TCRbeta analysis, collaborators shipped samples in one of three forms: frozen whole blood, isolated PBMCs, or DNA extracted from either of those sample types. TCRbeta CDR3 regions were amplified from genomic DNA by means of the immunoSEQ Assay, a bias-controlled multiplex PCR. The paper's data handling went like this. Within the assay, amplification of reference gene primers was used to estimate how many nucleated cells each sample contained. To quantify the absolute abundance of each unique TCRbeta CDR3 rearrangement, sequence reads were collapsed and filtered. For each sample, productive Simpson clonality was calculated by taking the square root of Simpson's diversity index across productive rearrangements. TCRdb obtained this table from immuneACCESS and retained in-frame rearrangements with V and J assigned. These tables miss some clones; where compared with another copy, unresolved V genes account for less than half of the shortfall, and the remainder is unexplained. V and J calls and clone size are as listed in that table; D and trimming were resolved from the DNA. The table for this sample lists about 440,000 clones; roughly 89% of them were counted only once. About 4.5% of the sample is in the top ten clones.

The CDR3 holds 18 amino acids from the cysteine to the phenylalanine. Here the CDR3 DNA is all that survives: 54 bases in frame from base 1. Unmatched junction bases come to 16, with V trimmed by 5 bases and J by 3 bases. CDR1 and CDR2 are drawn from the germline V gene: KGHDR, SFDVKD. As to this clone: Its antigen is unknown. Base qualities are not at hand, and no much larger clone is one base apart.

Sequenced sample: peripheral blood. The receptor comes from a woman under 40 with acute or convalescent COVID-19. The rearranged chain carries TRBV24-1 and TRBJ2-3, with TRBD1 identical over 7 junction bases. The nucleotides read TGTGCCACCAGTGGGATTAGTGGGTTGGACAGGTTAACAGATACGCAGTATTTT. Translated, it gives CATSGISGLDRLTDTQYF.